The clone carrying this T cell receptor beta chain was detected only a few times. The data were obtained in a study of blood T cell repertoires in COVID-19. Study in general: Acute and convalescent COVID-19 specimens originated in the United States, Italy and Spain. In each case, the material was cDNA or gDNA derived from T cells, B-cell-depleted T cells, or PBMCs.

Authors' processing steps: Researchers report that nucleated cell counts were estimated from reference gene primer amplification. The repertoire was sequenced with immunoSEQ multiplex PCR; TCRdb's copy has only in-frame clones and lacks some. V and J calls and clone size are given by that table; D and trimming were obtained from the DNA. Of about 170,000 clones listed, approximately 90% are singletons. Per the germline V gene, CDR1 is SGHRS and CDR2 is YFSETQ. The CDR3 sequence is 13 residues long. Trimming stripped 0 bases from V and 7 bases from J, with 10 bases between. The V and J genes are TRBV5-1 and TRBJ1-2; no clear D. The sample consisted of peripheral blood. This sequence was found in a woman aged 45-59 years with acute or convalescent COVID-19. The CDR3 DNA reads TGCGCCAGCAGCTTGGGATGGCCCCGTGGCTACACCTTC. It yields the protein CASSLGWPRGYTF.